A selection of T cell receptor beta chains follows, all from one sample in a study of blood T cell repertoires in COVID-19. Method: immunoSEQ multiplex PCR; TCRdb's copy keeps in-frame clones and lacks some. The data contain some 270,000 clones, approximately 84% of them singletons. The sample comprised PBMCs or T cells enriched from blood (not recorded which). The receptors were sampled from a man in his fifties or sixties who had recovered from COVID-19. The CDR3 runs from the conserved cysteine through the conserved F or W. A D gene is named only where the DNA matches it firmly. Clone sizes are given selectively: once, few, many, or a class where the clone is expanded.

clone size | J gene | D gene | V gene | CDR3 DNA | CDR3 protein
NA | TRBJ1-5 | NA | TRBV2 | TGTGCCAGCAGGGACCCCAGGGGAGGGCATCAGCCCCAGCATTTT | CASRDPRGGHQPQHF
few | TRBJ2-3 | NA | TRBV11-2 | TGTGCCAGCAGCTTAGTTCTCGCGACAGGAACAGATACGCAGTATTTT | CASSLVLATGTDTQYF
NA | TRBJ2-7 | NA | TRBV7-2 | TGTGCCAGCAGCCATGAAGGGGTCCGTTCCTACGAGCAGTACTTC | CASSHEGVRSYEQYF
NA | TRBJ2-1 | TRBD2 | TRBV7-2 | TGTGCCAGCAGCTTAGCGCGGGGGAGTGGGTATGAGCAGTTCTTC | CASSLARGSGYEQFF
NA | TRBJ2-5 | NA | TRBV28 | TGTGCCAGCATCTCCAGCGGTTATTTAGAGACCCAGTACTTC | CASISSGYLETQYF
NA | TRBJ2-6 | NA | TRBV20-1 | TGCAGTGCTAGTGCTAGCTCTGGGGCCAACGTCCTGACTTTC | CSASASSGANVLTF
NA | TRBJ1-1 | NA | TRBV19 | TGTGCCAGTAGTATAGATCACGGGGGCACTGAAGCTTTCTTT | CASSIDHGGTEAFF
NA | TRBJ1-2 | TRBD1 | TRBV4-1 | TGCGCCAGCAGCCCGTACCAGGGGGGAGACGATGACTACACCTTC | CASSPYQGGDDDYTF
NA | TRBJ1-1 | NA | TRBV2 | TGTGCCAGGACGAGGAAGATGAACACTGAAGCTTTCTTT | CARTRKMNTEAFF
NA | TRBJ1-1 | NA | TRBV11-2 | TGTGCCAGCAGCTTTTTCGAGGGAAACACTGAAGCTTTCTTT | CASSFFEGNTEAFF
NA | TRBJ1-2 | NA | TRBV18 | TGTGCCAGCTCACCACCGGTTTCGGGTTGGAATGGCTACACCTTC | CASSPPVSGWNGYTF
few | TRBJ1-1 | TRBD1 | TRBV10-2 | TGCGCCAGCAGCCCGGGACAGGTGAACACTGAAGCTTTCTTT | CASSPGQVNTEAFF
NA | TRBJ2-3 | NA | TRBV28 | TGTGCCAGCAGTTTACTCTCAAGTGCGGTGGTAGATACGCAGTATTTT | CASSLLSSAVVDTQYF
NA | TRBJ1-3 | NA | TRBV28 | TGTGCCAGCAGTTTGGCGGTGAAATCTGGAAACACCATATATTTT | CASSLAVKSGNTIYF
NA | TRBJ1-1 | TRBD1 | TRBV18 | TGTGCCAGCTCACCCTTGGACAGGGGTGAAGCTTTCTTT | CASSPLDRGEAFF
NA | TRBJ2-3 | NA | TRBV5-1 | TGCGCCAGCAGCTGGGGGCCGGGCGGGGGTAGCACAGATACGCAGTATTTT | CASSWGPGGGSTDTQYF
NA | TRBJ2-7 | TRBD2 | TRBV10-3 | TGTGCCATCAGTGGGACTAGCGGGAGCCCCGAGCAGTACTTC | CAISGTSGSPEQYF
NA | TRBJ2-7 | NA | TRBV4-1 | TGCGCCAGCAGCCAAGATGCAGGACTCTCCTACGAGCAGTACTTC | CASSQDAGLSYEQYF
NA | TRBJ2-5 | NA | TRBV9 | TGTGCCAGCAGCGTAACGGCGGGGGCATCCCCCCAGTACTTC | CASSVTAGASPQYF
NA | TRBJ2-2 | TRBD2 | TRBV5-6 | TGTGCCAGCATTGGCGGGAGTGGGGCCGGGGAGCTGTTTTTT | CASIGGSGAGELFF
few | TRBJ2-2 | TRBD2 | TRBV5-4 | TGTGCCAGCAGTCTCGGGGGAGCGGGAGTTCGGACCGGGGAGCTGTTTTTT | CASSLGGAGVRTGELFF
NA | TRBJ1-5 | NA | TRBV28 | TGTGCCAGCTTGCGGGGTGGCCAGCCCCAGCATTTT | CASLRGGQPQHF
NA | TRBJ1-2 | NA | TRBV19 | TGTGCCAGTAGTATCGGACAGTATGATGGCTACACCTTC | CASSIGQYDGYTF
NA | TRBJ1-2 | NA | TRBV3-1/TRBV3-2 | TGTGCCAGCAGCCAAAGGGAGGCGAATGGCTACACCTTC | CASSQREANGYTF
NA | TRBJ1-2 | NA | TRBV5-1 | TGCGCCAGCAGGTTCGAGGGGGAGCACTATGGCTACACCTTC | CASRFEGEHYGYTF
NA | TRBJ1-1 | TRBD1 | TRBV6-1 | TGTGCCAGCAGTAGGACAGGGAGCACTGAAGCTTTCTTT | CASSRTGSTEAFF
NA | TRBJ2-1 | TRBD2 | TRBV18 | TGTGCCAGCTCACCACCCCGAACGGGAGGGCCATTTGGGAATGAGCAGTTCTTC | CASSPPRTGGPFGNEQFF
few | TRBJ1-3 | NA | TRBV2 | TGTGCCAGCAGGTCTACCCGGGACAAGATGGGAAACACCATATATTTT | CASRSTRDKMGNTIYF
NA | TRBJ2-1 | TRBD2 | TRBV19 | TGTGCCAGTAGCGGGACTAGCGGGATTTTCTCCTACAATGAGCAGTTCTTC | CASSGTSGIFSYNEQFF
NA | TRBJ2-6 | NA | TRBV5-1 | TGCGCCAGCAGCGGTGGACAGAGCTCTGGGGCCAACGTCCTGACTTTC | CASSGGQSSGANVLTF
NA | TRBJ2-7 | NA | TRBV9 | TGTGCCAGCAGCGTAGCTTTTTCCTACGAGCAGTACTTC | CASSVAFSYEQYF
many | TRBJ1-5 | NA | TRBV11-2 | TGTGCCAGCAGCTTATTGGACAAATGGAGCAATCAGCCCCAGCATTTT | CASSLLDKWSNQPQHF
NA | TRBJ1-3 | NA | TRBV5-1 | TGCGCCAGCAGCACCGACAGCAACTCTGGAAACACCATATATTTT | CASSTDSNSGNTIYF
NA | TRBJ2-1 | NA | TRBV12-5 | TGTGCTAGTGGTTTGGTAGCCAAAAGCGAGCTAACCCACAATGAGCAGTTCTTC | CASGLVAKSELTHNEQFF
NA | TRBJ1-6 | NA | TRBV7-6 | TGTGCCAGCAGTCAAGGGAGGCCACGCAATAATTCACCCCTCCACTTT | CASSQGRPRNNSPLHF
NA | TRBJ1-2 | NA | TRBV5-1 | TGCGCCAGCAGCGACGGAGCGGGGGCGTATGGCTACACCTTC | CASSDGAGAYGYTF
NA | TRBJ1-2 | TRBD1 | TRBV11-2 | TGTGCCAGCAGCCCGAGGGACAGCAGAAACTATGGCTACACCTTC | CASSPRDSRNYGYTF
NA | TRBJ1-2 | NA | TRBV7-9 | TGTGCCAGCAGCTTAGACGGGAGGACATCAGGCTACACCTTC | CASSLDGRTSGYTF
NA | TRBJ2-3 | TRBD2 | TRBV11-2 | TGTGCCAGCAGCTTAATAAGCGGGAGTCGGCTAGATACGCAGTATTTT | CASSLISGSRLDTQYF
NA | TRBJ2-2 | TRBD2 | TRBV9 | TGTGCCAGCAGCGTTGGACTAGCCTCGAACACCGGGGAGCTGTTTTTT | CASSVGLASNTGELFF
NA | TRBJ1-5 | NA | TRBV6-2/TRBV6-3 | TGTGCCAGCAGTTACGCGACAGGCCGCAATCAGCCCCAGCATTTT | CASSYATGRNQPQHF
NA | TRBJ1-1 | TRBD1 | TRBV7-9 | TGTGCCAGCAGCCGCCGCACAGGGGTCACTGAAGCTTTCTTT | CASSRRTGVTEAFF
NA | TRBJ2-2 | TRBD2 | TRBV4-1 | TGCGCCAGCAGTCCTACTAGCGATGGCACCGGGGAGCTGTTTTTT | CASSPTSDGTGELFF
NA | TRBJ2-1 | NA | TRBV27 | TGTGCCAGCAGTTTGAAGAGCTCCTACAATGAGCAGTTCTTC | CASSLKSSYNEQFF
NA | TRBJ2-3 | NA | TRBV9 | TGTGCCAGCAGCGTAGGGACTGGCAGCACAGATACGCAGTATTTT | CASSVGTGSTDTQYF
NA | TRBJ1-2 | NA | TRBV14 | TGTGCCAGCAGCCAAAAGGGAGTGGGATTCAACTATGGCTACACCTTC | CASSQKGVGFNYGYTF
NA | TRBJ1-1 | NA | TRBV15 | TGTGCCACCAGCAGAGGGGGCCTTGGGGACACTGAAGCTTTCTTT | CATSRGGLGDTEAFF
NA | TRBJ1-1 | NA | TRBV28 | TGTGCCAGCCTTTCCCCGTACAGGGTAGAGAACACTGAAGCTTTCTTT | CASLSPYRVENTEAFF